This is a list of T cell receptor beta chains from one sample in a study of blood T cell repertoires in COVID-19. Only in-frame clones appear in the TCRdb table, and some are missing; sequencing was by immunoSEQ multiplex PCR. This sample carries roughly 180,000 clones, roughly 80% of them seen once, and the ten largest clones take approximately 15%. Sequencing used peripheral blood. These receptors were taken from a man aged 60 to 75 with active or convalescent COVID-19. Both conserved end residues are part of each CDR3. D genes are given only for firm matches. Not every row has a clone size; where given, it reads once, few, many or a size class.

TRBJ2-2 NA TRBV2 NA TGTGCCAGCAGTGGCGACAGGCTCACCGGGGAGCTGTTTTTT CASSGDRLTGELFF
TRBJ2-3 NA TRBV6-2/TRBV6-3 NA TGTGCCAGCAGCATAGACGAGGGCCCAGATACGCAGTATTTT CASSIDEGPDTQYF
TRBJ1-5 NA TRBV25-1 NA TGTGCCAGCAGTGCCCTCCGGCAGGGAGGGGGTCAGCCCCAGCATTTT CASSALRQGGGQPQHF
TRBJ2-1 NA TRBV29-1 NA TGCAGCGTCCTGGACACAGGCTCCTACAATGAGCAGTTCTTC CSVLDTGSYNEQFF
TRBJ1-5 NA TRBV6-7 NA TGTGCCAGCAGTTACGACGGGGGAGGCAATCAGCCCCAGCATTTT CASSYDGGGNQPQHF
TRBJ2-5 NA TRBV11-2 NA TGTGCCAGCAGCTCGTATGTCAGACAGGCCCAAGAGACCCAGTACTTC CASSSYVRQAQETQYF
TRBJ2-2 NA TRBV12-2 NA TGTGCAAGTCGCTCTGGACTTACCACCGGGGAGCTGTTTTTT CASRSGLTTGELFF
TRBJ2-7 NA TRBV7-3 TRBD1 TGTGCCAGCGCCGAGACAGGGGGTTCCTACGAGCAGTACTTC CASAETGGSYEQYF
TRBJ2-3 few TRBV6-5 TRBD2 TGTGCCAGCAGCGGGGGGGGAGACACAGATACGCAGTATTTT CASSGGGDTDTQYF
TRBJ2-5 NA TRBV5-1 TRBD2 TGCGCCAGCAGCTTACCTGAAGCGGGGGAGGGGACCCAGTACTTC CASSLPEAGEGTQYF
TRBJ2-7 NA TRBV18 NA TGTGCCAGCTCACCCTTCAGGGCAAGGTCCTACGAGCAGTACTTC CASSPFRARSYEQYF
TRBJ2-5 NA TRBV28 TRBD1 TGTGCCAGCAGTTTGCTTACAGGGGGTTTAGGTGAGACCCAGTACTTC CASSLLTGGLGETQYF
TRBJ1-4 NA TRBV19 NA TGTGCCAGTGGATTACAGGAGGGGCATGAAAAACTGTTTTTT CASGLQEGHEKLFF
TRBJ2-7 NA TRBV6-5 TRBD1 TGTGCCAGCATTCTGACAGGGGGGCACTACGAGCAGTACTTC CASILTGGHYEQYF
TRBJ2-1 NA TRBV30 TRBD1 TGTGCCTGGCGGACAGGGTTCAATTACAATGAGCAGTTCTTC CAWRTGFNYNEQFF
TRBJ1-1 NA TRBV11-2 NA TGTGCCAGCAGCTTAGCTCTAACTGAAGCTTTCTTT CASSLALTEAFF
TRBJ2-1 NA TRBV27 TRBD2 TGTGCCAGCAGCTTTAGTTGGGAGGGAAGCAATGAGCAGTTCTTC CASSFSWEGSNEQFF
TRBJ1-4 NA TRBV6-1 TRBD1 TGTGCCAGCAGGGAAGGACAGGGAGATGAAAAACTGTTTTTT CASREGQGDEKLFF
TRBJ2-5 NA TRBV25-1 NA TGTGCCAGCAGTGCTTGGAAGGGAGACCTGGAGACCCAGTACTTC CASSAWKGDLETQYF